Below, one T cell receptor (beta chain) is given with its context. Antigen: not known. This record comes from a study of shared clonotypes between healthy human individuals. General observations from the study: The generation probabilities recorded for non-shared clonotypes fell below those of clonotypes shared by all four donors.

With 4 bases clipped from V and 4 bases from J, the junction kept 5 bases outside the gene matches. This CDR3 spans 15 amino acids. Germline V gives CDR1 SGHNT, CDR2 YENEEA. Naive CD8 cells, CD45RO-negative and positively selected for CCR7, excluded terminally differentiated effector memory CD45RA+ cells. TCRdb's table, derived via immunoSEQ multiplex PCR, lists solely in-frame clones and lacks some. This table has fewer than 1 million clones, roughly 96% appearing once. This rearrangement joins TRBV11-3 to TRBJ1-4; 8 positions match TRBD1. The source of this sequence is a man younger than 45 in good health. The sequenced material came from naive CD8+ T cells sorted from blood. The CDR3 protein is CASSSDRGNNEKLFF. The DNA for the CDR3 is TGTGCCAGCAGCTCCGACAGGGGAAATAATGAAAAACTGTTTTTT.